Listed below are T cell receptor beta chains from one sample, sequenced in a study of T cell repertoires in cytomegalovirus infection. TCRdb independently ran MiXCR on the reads; one entry per CDR3 protein. In the table there are 700,000 to 850,000 distinct CDR3 sequences, roughly 33% of which are singletons. Their cognate antigens are unknown. The sequencing used cultured CD8+ T cells from PBMCs, collected from culture after CMV antigen stimulation. The receptors were sampled from a human donor in good health (CMV status not recorded). Some clones in this sample may be carry-over from other donors' samples. The CDR3 runs from the conserved cysteine through the conserved F or W. D genes are given only for firm matches. The listing skips clone size in some rows; elsewhere it reads once, few, many or a size class.

TRBV20-1,NA,TRBJ2-1,NA,CSASHSNEQFF,TGCAGTGCTTCACACTCCAATGAGCAGTTCTTC
TRBV6-5,NA,TRBJ1-2,few,CASSFQDGFGYTF,TGTGCCAGCAGTTTCCAGGACGGGTTCGGTTACACCTTC
TRBV7-8,TRBD1,TRBJ2-5,NA,CASSWRGTGYQETQYF,TGTGCCAGCAGCTGGCGGGGGACAGGGTACCAAGAGACCCAGTACTTC
TRBV10-3,NA,TRBJ1-2,NA,CAIFLGYLGGYTF,TGTGCCATCTTTCTAGGCTATCTGGGGGGCTACACCTTC
TRBV10-3,NA,TRBJ2-4,NA,CAISESIELARNIQYF,TGTGCCATCAGTGAGTCGATAGAACTTGCGCGAAACATTCAGTACTTC
TRBV5-1,NA,TRBJ1-2,NA,CASSLNIGCGYTF,TGCGCCAGCAGCTTGAACATAGGATGTGGCTACACCTTC
TRBV11-3,TRBD1,TRBJ2-5,NA,CASSFGRQGRETQYF,TGTGCCAGCAGCTTCGGTAGACAGGGAAGAGAGACCCAGTACTTC
TRBV27,NA,TRBJ2-6,few,CASSFRDIYSGANVLTF,TGTGCCAGCAGTTTTAGGGACATCTACTCTGGGGCCAACGTCCTGACTTTC
TRBV6-2/TRBV6-3,TRBD1,TRBJ1-5,few,CASSYSDRERNQPQHF,TGTGCCAGCAGTTACTCGGACAGGGAACGGAATCAGCCCCAGCATTTT
TRBV29-1,TRBD1,TRBJ2-5,NA,CSVATGAQETQYF,TGCAGCGTTGCAACAGGGGCCCAAGAGACCCAGTACTTC
TRBV28,NA,TRBJ1-5,many,CASRSTPSGFNQPQHF,TGTGCCAGCAGATCAACCCCTTCAGGGTTCAATCAGCCCCAGCATTTT
TRBV6-8,TRBD1,TRBJ1-2,NA,CASSWTGTGKDYGYTF,TGTGCCAGTTCTTGGACCGGGACAGGGAAGGACTATGGCTACACCTTC
TRBV6-2/TRBV6-3,TRBD1,TRBJ1-1,NA,CASSTPTDRGLVFF,TGTGCCAGCAGTACACCGACGGACAGGGGGCTTGTTTTCTTT
TRBV7-6,TRBD1,TRBJ2-2,many,CASSVRTGVNTGELFF,TGTGCCAGCAGCGTAAGAACAGGGGTGAACACCGGGGAGCTGTTTTTT
TRBV6-6,TRBD2,TRBJ2-1,NA,CASSHGLAGSYNEQFF,TGTGCCAGCAGTCACGGACTAGCGGGGTCCTACAATGAGCAGTTCTTC
TRBV12-5,TRBD1,TRBJ1-6,few,CASGFVVQGAGNSPLHF,TGTGCTAGTGGTTTTGTCGTACAGGGGGCCGGGAATTCACCCCTCCACTTT
TRBV12-3/TRBV12-4,TRBD1,TRBJ1-1,NA,CASSPSGTGGPEAFF,TGTGCCAGCAGTCCCTCCGGGACAGGGGGCCCTGAAGCTTTCTTT
TRBV19,NA,TRBJ2-5,NA,CASQIVAGGEETQYF,TGTGCCAGCCAAATAGTGGCAGGGGGGGAAGAGACCCAGTACTTC
TRBV24-1,TRBD2,TRBJ2-1,NA,CATSDFSGGEQFF,TGTGCCACCAGTGATTTCAGCGGGGGAGAGCAGTTCTTC
TRBV19,NA,TRBJ1-2,NA,CASSPRGGPLYGYTF,TGTGCCAGTAGCCCCCGAGGCGGCCCCCTCTATGGCTACACCTTC
TRBV7-6,TRBD2,TRBJ2-1,many,CASSFSGGDDEQFF,TGTGCCAGCAGCTTTAGCGGGGGGGACGATGAGCAGTTCTTC
TRBV2,TRBD2,TRBJ2-1,NA,CASSNRGGAYNEQFF,TGTGCCAGCAGTAACCGGGGGGGGGCCTACAATGAGCAGTTCTTC
TRBV6-2/TRBV6-3,NA,TRBJ2-1,many,CASSYSNPYEQFF,TGTGCCAGCAGTTACTCGAACCCGTATGAGCAGTTCTTC
TRBV25-1,NA,TRBJ1-2,few,CASSEKGFNYGYTF,TGTGCCAGCAGTGAGAAGGGTTTTAACTATGGCTACACCTTC
TRBV4-1,TRBD1,TRBJ1-5,few,CASSPETGNNQPQHF,TGCGCCAGCAGCCCAGAGACAGGGAACAATCAGCCCCAGCATTTT
TRBV18,TRBD1,TRBJ1-2,NA,CASSPPDRAGFYTF,TGTGCCAGCTCACCTCCGGACAGGGCTGGATTCTACACCTTC
TRBV15,NA,TRBJ2-5,once,CATRVGLLQETQYF,TGTGCCACCAGGGTAGGGCTCCTCCAAGAGACCCAGTACTTC
TRBV2,TRBD1,TRBJ1-2,NA,CASSDPYRGPYGYTF,TGTGCCAGCAGTGATCCTTACAGGGGGCCCTATGGCTACACCTTC
TRBV2,NA,TRBJ1-5,NA,CASSEAGARQPQHF,TGTGCCAGCAGTGAAGCAGGGGCGCGACAGCCCCAGCATTTT
TRBV6-1,TRBD2,TRBJ2-3,many,CASRSLRGGVTDTQYF,TGTGCCAGCAGGTCTCTGCGGGGGGGAGTGACAGATACGCAGTATTTT
TRBV6-5,NA,TRBJ1-4,few,CASSFRLPGGEKLFF,TGTGCCAGCAGTTTCCGACTCCCGGGCGGCGAAAAACTGTTTTTT
TRBV7-6,NA,TRBJ1-6,many,CASSSRASPLHF,TGTGCCAGCAGCTCGAGGGCTTCACCCCTCCACTTT
TRBV19,NA,TRBJ2-2,NA,CASSIGGSSTGELFF,TGTGCCAGTAGTATAGGGGGATCCTCCACCGGGGAGCTGTTTTTT
TRBV25-1,NA,TRBJ1-6,NA,CASCERYYNSPLHF,TGTGCCAGCTGTGAAAGATACTATAATTCACCCCTCCACTTT
TRBV27,NA,TRBJ2-5,NA,CASSLTFGRVQETQYF,TGTGCCAGCAGTTTAACCTTCGGGCGGGTCCAAGAGACCCAGTACTTC
TRBV5-1,TRBD1,TRBJ1-2,NA,CASSLAQAGGEGYTF,TGCGCCAGCAGCTTGGCCCAGGCAGGGGGTGAAGGCTACACCTTC
TRBV7-8,NA,TRBJ1-5,many,CASSLEGSYSNQPQHF,TGTGCCAGCAGCTTAGAGGGCAGCTATAGCAATCAGCCCCAGCATTTT
TRBV6-2/TRBV6-3,TRBD1,TRBJ1-2,NA,CAKESGQDGYTF,TGTGCCAAAGAGTCTGGACAGGATGGCTACACCTTC
TRBV4-1,NA,TRBJ2-1,few,CASSQERTDFYNEQFF,TGCGCCAGCAGCCAAGAGAGGACAGATTTCTACAATGAGCAGTTCTTC
TRBV6-6,NA,TRBJ1-1,NA,CASNEWIYTEAFF,TGTGCCAGCAATGAGTGGATCTACACTGAAGCTTTCTTT
TRBV11-3,TRBD1,TRBJ2-2,few,CASSLRWTGATTGELFF,TGTGCCAGCAGCCTAAGGTGGACAGGAGCGACCACCGGGGAGCTGTTTTTT
TRBV7-9,NA,TRBJ1-6,NA,CASSLDGDNSPLHF,TGTGCCAGCAGCTTGGACGGGGATAATTCACCCCTCCACTTT
TRBV12-3/TRBV12-4,NA,TRBJ1-2,NA,CASSFLDSSYGYTF,TGTGCCAGCAGTTTTCTGGACAGTTCCTATGGCTACACCTTC
TRBV7-8,NA,TRBJ1-6,NA,CASSFPYVGRSYNSPLHF,TGTGCCAGCAGCTTCCCGTACGTGGGTAGATCCTATAATTCACCCCTCCACTTT
TRBV20-1,NA,TRBJ1-5,many,CSARHRVGNQPQHF,TGCAGTGCTAGGCACAGGGTGGGCAATCAGCCCCAGCATTTT
TRBV7-3,NA,TRBJ1-6,NA,CASSSTGIDNSPLHF,TGTGCCAGCAGCTCCACAGGGATTGATAATTCACCCCTCCACTTT